This T cell receptor beta chain appears in the sequencing data of a study of beta chain features in type 1 diabetes. Overall study: Under 110,000,000 sorted cells were examined across all samples. Findings of the study overall: Naive, central memory and regulatory TCRB repertoires appeared more similar among patients than healthy donors. Within each of all four CD4+ subsets, Type 1 diabetes patients had TCRB CDR3s that were moderately but significantly shorter.

Reverse transcription of all isolated RNA meant that expressed TCRB transcripts were sequenced. Sequencing used immunoSEQ multiplex PCR; TCRdb keeps in-frame clones, though not all of them. The sample contains about 220,000 clones, approximately 11% of which appear only once. Points on this clone: What it binds is unknown.

From germline, CDR1 is SQVTM and CDR2 ANQGSEA. The CDR3 covers 17 residues. With 3 bases clipped from V and 0 bases from J, the junction kept 7 bases outside the gene matches. This clonotype originated in a man aged 18 to 35 in good health. V is TRBV29-1 and J is TRBJ2-2, with 10 bases identical to TRBD2. Sequencing was carried out using central memory CD4+ T cells from blood. For the CDR3, the DNA is TGCAGCGTTGAGATAGCGGGAGGCTCCTCGAACACCGGGGAGCTGTTTTTT. It translates to CSVEIAGGSSNTGELFF.